At least ten counts were recorded for the clone carrying this T cell receptor (beta chain). Its antigen is as yet unknown. Patients underwent thyroid surgery, and none had received any treatment before it. TCRdb re-clonotyped the PCR reads through MiXCR. This table holds about 19,000 clones, roughly 22% found once. The sample is drawn from a study of metastatic and nonmetastatic thyroid tumors. At the level of the study: Thyroid patients, malignant and benign, had repertoires compared across blood and tumor or nodule tissue.

The V end was cut by 3 bases, the J end by 7 bases, with 9 bases between. Germline CDR1 reads GTSNPN; CDR2 reads SVGIG (reference sequence). This CDR3 comprises 11 residues. Study-wide findings and caveats: The study reportedly found significantly higher TCR beta diversity in malignant thyroid tumors than benign nodules, in blood and tumor.

The specimen was tumor tissue. The rearrangement joins TRBV30 to TRBJ1-1; D call uncertain. The sequence derives from a male donor with papillary thyroid cancer or a benign thyroid nodule (not recorded which). Some clones in this sample may be carry-over from other donors' samples. The CDR3 DNA is TGTGCCTGGAGCTGGGAGGGTGAAGCTTTCTTT. Its protein product is CAWSWEGEAFF.